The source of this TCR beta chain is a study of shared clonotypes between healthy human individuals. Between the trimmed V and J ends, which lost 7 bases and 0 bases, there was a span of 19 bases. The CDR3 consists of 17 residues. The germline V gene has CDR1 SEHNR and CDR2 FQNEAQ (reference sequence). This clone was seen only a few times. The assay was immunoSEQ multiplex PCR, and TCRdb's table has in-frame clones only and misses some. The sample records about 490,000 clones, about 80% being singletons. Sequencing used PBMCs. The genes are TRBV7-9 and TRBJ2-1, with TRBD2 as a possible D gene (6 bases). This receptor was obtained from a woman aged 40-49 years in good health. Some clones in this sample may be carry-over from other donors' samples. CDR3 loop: CASTWGGSASSYNEQFF. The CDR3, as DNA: TGTGCCAGCACCTGGGGAGGTAGCGCAAGCTCCTACAATGAGCAGTTCTTC.